This T cell receptor beta chain is drawn from a study of T cells in tuberculosis (dated by TCRdb to 2017 to 2018). About the study as a whole: The study combined CD1B tetramers and high-throughput TCR immunosequencing to characterize T cells specific for the mycobacterial lipid antigen glucose monomycolate (GMM). With around 10 people per group, a South African clinical cohort compared IGRA-negative adolescents, IGRA-positive adolescents with latent tuberculosis, and adults with active tuberculosis. Here is what the overall study found, with its caveats: The smaller NN-distances were partly driven by shorter CDR3-alpha lengths in active tuberculosis patients, and the difference for TCR-beta did not reach statistical significance. An accuracy of roughly 84% (AUROC about 0.9) was reached by a classifier using the diverse GMM-specific repertoire, compared with about 70% accuracy when GEM motif frequencies were used. Compared with IGRA-negative controls, TCR-alpha repertoires from active tuberculosis had smaller mean NN-distances to GMM-specific TCRs, which suggests that these TCRs underwent clonal expansion. Clinical samples were selected based on the availability of cryopreserved specimens, with adults included as active tuberculosis cases and adolescents included as controls.

The CDR3 measures 18 amino acids from cysteine to phenylalanine. The retained sequence is limited to the CDR3, 54 bases, with the frame set at the first base. At the junction V is shortened by 3 bases and J by 1 base, with 22 bases in between. Looking up the germline V gene yields CDR1 SGDLS and CDR2 YYNGEE. As concerns this clone: Its recognized antigen is unknown. Base qualities are not provided; no much larger clone lies one nucleotide away.

The immunoSEQ multiplex PCR assay was used to generate TCR libraries, with TCR-beta and/or TCR-alpha/delta assays applied to each sample. Amplified TCR libraries were sequenced on the Illumina high-throughput platform. The study's processing was this. Clustering and dimensionality reduction were performed using pairwise TCRdist distances among GMM-specific receptors from ex vivo sorted or in vitro expanded T cells. Each clinical repertoire was scored by mean NN-distance, the average TCRdist to the nearest 10% of tetramer-positive reference sequences. GEM TCR motif frequency was calculated as the fraction of unique TCRs that matched known GEM sequences by V/J usage and CDR3 length. Active tuberculosis was classified by linear discriminant analysis with leave-one-out cross-validation, implemented in scikit-learn. Imported from immuneACCESS, the table was reduced by TCRdb to in-frame sequences with V and J called. These copies leave out some clones; in studies compared against another copy, an unresolved V gene accounts for under half, and the cause of the remainder is not known. That table furnishes V, J and clone size, whereas the DNA furnished D and trimming. Counted in this sample were about 41,000 clones; about 95% of them appeared once. The ten largest make up roughly 3.5% of the sample.

At study entry, a tuberculin skin test and the QuantiFERON-TB GOLD In-Tube IGRA were used to screen adolescents for latent tuberculosis infection. Immunosequencing was performed on unsorted cryopreserved PBMC, with around 100,000 T cells per clinical donor covered on average. Eleven high schools in the Worcester region of the Western Cape, South Africa, served as enrollment sites for adolescents aged 12 to 18 years. Roughly 10 M. tuberculosis-infected adolescents and around ten uninfected adolescents were selected, with the two groups matched for age and sex. PBMC from adolescents were isolated by density centrifugation from freshly drawn heparinized blood and then cryopreserved.

Sequenced input: PBMCs. This clonotype was sampled from a donor between 10 and 35 years old with latent tuberculosis or without tuberculosis infection. The chain links TRBV9 with TRBJ1-1, and the D gene may be TRBD1, 6 bases matching. The nucleotide sequence reads as follows: TGTGCCAGCAGCGCTTGGGGCAGGGGCGGAAAAGCGAACACTGAAGCTTTCTTT. The translation is CASSAWGRGGKANTEAFF.